This T cell receptor beta chain originates from a study of blood T cell repertoires in COVID-19. V was pared by 1 base and J by 6 bases, with 7 bases of the junction left unmatched. CDR3 size: 15 residues. Germline V gene lookup returns CDR1 LGHDT and CDR2 YNNKEL (reference sequence). Assay used: immunoSEQ multiplex PCR; TCRdb lists only in-frame clones, some missing. The repertoire has a few hundred thousand clones, around 87% of them found once; the top ten carry roughly 3.1%. Sequencing used peripheral blood. The receptor was derived from a human donor in a cohort sampled during active COVID-19. V gene TRBV3-1 (or the pseudogene TRBV3-2) combines with J gene TRBJ2-7, with 9 bases matching TRBD2. The CDR3 region is CASSQAASGNTEQYF. The CDR3 nucleotides read TGTGCCAGCAGCCAAGCGGCTAGCGGGAATACCGAGCAGTACTTC.